Shown below are 22 T cell receptor beta chains from a single sample sequenced in a study of blood T cell repertoires in COVID-19. Here immunoSEQ multiplex PCR was the method, and the copy in TCRdb shows in-frame clones only, minus some. The repertoire holds nearly 50,000 clones, with roughly 82% as singletons. The source material was peripheral blood. The source of these receptors is a woman aged 55 to 70 with acute or convalescent COVID-19.

The chain recombines TRBV12-3 or TRBV12-4 with TRBJ2-7; D uncertain. This CDR3 is built from 13 residues. V was cut by 6 bases and J by 3 bases, with 12 bases left in between. The CDR3, as DNA: TGTGCCAGCAGCCCCGCGAACGTCTACGAGCAGTACTTC. Its protein product is CASSPANVYEQYF.

This chain's CDR3 is CALGTGKTEAFF. The DNA for the CDR3 is TGTGCCCTTGGGACAGGGAAAACTGAAGCTTTCTTT. The chain couples TRBV30 to TRBJ1-1; 9 nucleotides align to TRBD1. J gave up 5 bases and V 8 bases, and 6 bases lay outside the gene matches. This CDR3 is built from 12 residues. Germline V gene data show CDR1 as GTSNPN and CDR2 as SVGIG (reference sequence). Supplemented by reference TRBV30 and TRBJ1-1, the full variable domain reads SQTIHQWPATLVQPVGSPLSLECTVEGTSNPNLYWYRQAAGRGLQLLFYSVGIGQISSEVPQNLSASRPQDRQFILSSKKLLLSDSGFYLCALGTGKTEAFFGQGTRLTVV.

The rearrangement joins TRBV24-1 to TRBJ1-2; 8 positions match TRBD1. V lost 3 bases to trimming and J lost 4 bases; unmatched junction nucleotides: 9. The CDR3 sequence is 16 residues long. Germline CDR1 KGHDR, CDR2 SFDVKD. DNA for the CDR3: TGTGCCACCAGTGATCTGGACAGGGCCACCATCTATGGCTACACCTTC. This gives the protein CATSDLDRATIYGYTF.

This clone was seen a handful of times. The gene calls are TRBV5-1 and TRBJ1-2; possible D gene TRBD1, 6 bases. V lost 1 base and J lost 2, with 12 bases in between. CDR1 is SGHRS and CDR2 is YFSETQ in the germline V gene. The CDR3 has 15 amino acids. For the CDR3, the DNA is TGCGCCAGCAGCTTGCTGGGGGCCGGGAACTATGGCTACACCTTC. Residues: CASSLLGAGNYGYTF. Combining the CDR3 with reference TRBV5-1 and TRBJ1-2 gives the whole variable domain KAGVTQTPRYLIKTRGQQVTLSCSPISGHRSVSWYQQTPGQGLQFLFEYFSETQRNKGNFPGRFSGRQFSNSRSEMNVSTLELGDSALYLCASSLLGAGNYGYTFGSGTRLTVV.

The V call is TRBV7-9, the J call TRBJ1-1, with D uncertain. The germline CDR1 and CDR2 sequences are SEHNR and FQNEAQ (reference sequence). This CDR3 contains 15 residues. The V end was cut by 2 bases, the J end by 2 bases, with 12 bases between. The CDR3 sequence is CASSLRGRSNTEAFF. The CDR3 DNA sequence: TGTGCCAGCAGCTTACGAGGGCGGAGCAACACTGAAGCTTTCTTT.

The chain combines TRBV27 with TRBJ2-4; 9 nucleotides match TRBD1. CDR1 and CDR2 (germline): MNHEY, SMNVEV (reference sequence). V shed 6 bases and J 2 bases; nucleotides not matched to a gene: 11. The CDR3 spans 17 residues. This chain's CDR3 is CASSTVTGGATKNIQYF. CDR3 nucleotide sequence: TGTGCCAGCAGCACTGTAACAGGGGGCGCAACCAAAAACATTCAGTACTTC.

The rearrangement joins TRBV19 to TRBJ1-1; perhaps TRBD1 as D (5 bases). Trimming took 7 bases from V and 6 from J, leaving 15 bases between them. The CDR3 has 13 amino acids. Germline V gene sequence: CDR1 LNHDA, CDR2 SQIVND (reference sequence). Here the CDR3 reads CASTSGMVAEAFF. The CDR3 DNA sequence: TGTGCCAGTACCTCAGGGATGGTCGCTGAAGCTTTCTTT.

This clone was counted once. This rearrangement joins TRBV5-1 to TRBJ1-5; D possibly corresponds to TRBD1 (6 bases). This CDR3 region has 17 residues. Germline V lookup: CDR1 SGHRS, CDR2 YFSETQ. V lost 4 bases and J lost 0, with 17 bases in between. The CDR3 coding sequence is TGCGCCAGCAGCCCCGGGGGGGCTGGGGGTAGCAATCAGCCCCAGCATTTT. Translating gives CASSPGGAGGSNQPQHF. Drawing the rest from reference TRBV5-1 and TRBJ1-5, the complete variable domain is KAGVTQTPRYLIKTRGQQVTLSCSPISGHRSVSWYQQTPGQGLQFLFEYFSETQRNKGNFPGRFSGRQFSNSRSEMNVSTLELGDSALYLCASSPGGAGGSNQPQHFGDGTRLSIL.

V gene TRBV2 combines with J gene TRBJ1-5; 7 positions match TRBD1. The CDR3 is made up of 14 amino acids. The V gene's germline CDR1 is SNHLY and CDR2 FYNNEI. Trimming took 2 bases from V and 4 from J; bases not matched to a gene: 2. The CDR3 loop is CASSEQTGNQPQHF. The CDR3 nucleotides read TGTGCCAGCAGTGAACAGACAGGGAATCAGCCCCAGCATTTT.

The rearrangement uses TRBV6-2 or TRBV6-3 and TRBJ1-1; tentatively, D is TRBD1 (5 bases). V gave up 6 bases and J gave up 0 bases, with 14 bases separating them. Germline CDR1 MNHEY, CDR2 SVGEGT. The CDR3 is 15 amino acids. In nucleotides, the CDR3 is TGTGCCAGCAGCCGTCGACAGCGACTGAACACTGAAGCTTTCTTT. Encoded protein: CASSRRQRLNTEAFF.

This chain joins TRBV21-1 and TRBJ1-3; TRBD1 is taken as the D call from the table, unchecked against the DNA. TRBV21-1 constitutes a pseudogene. CDR3 length: 9 residues. The CDR3 sequence: CPGGNTIYF. The CDR3 nucleotides read TGTCCAGGGGGAAACACCATATATTTT.

The sample holds one count of this clone. The chain carries TRBV7-8 and TRBJ2-6; 9 bases map to TRBD2. Germline CDR1 is SGHVS and CDR2 is FQNEAQ. V dropped 5 bases and J dropped 0; count of bases not matched to a gene: 11. This CDR3 region has 19 residues. The CDR3 bases are TGTGCCAGCAGCCCCATGCGGGGGGGCGGGACCTCTGGGGCCAACGTCCTGACTTTC. Residues: CASSPMRGGGTSGANVLTF.

The chain employs TRBV7-9 and TRBJ1-1; D unclear. The ends were cut back, 2 bases at V and 5 bases at J, with 9 bases in the middle. The germline V gene encodes CDR1 SEHNR and CDR2 FQNEAQ (reference sequence). This CDR3 comprises 13 residues. This chain's CDR3 is CASSLYSITEAFF. The CDR3 DNA follows: TGTGCCAGCAGCTTATACAGCATTACTGAAGCTTTCTTT. Drawing the rest from reference TRBV7-9 and TRBJ1-1, the complete variable domain is DTGVSQNPRHKITKRGQNVTFRCDPISEHNRLYWYRQTLGQGPEFLTYFQNEAQLEKSRLLSDRFSAERPKGSFSTLEIQRTEQGDSAMYLCASSLYSITEAFFGQGTRLTVV.

This clone has only one observation. The chain links TRBV24-1 to TRBJ2-5; 8 bases map to TRBD1. The CDR3 sequence is 14 residues long. Germline trimming cut 6 bases from V and 3 bases from J; bases unmatched to any gene: 5. Germline V gene lookup returns CDR1 KGHDR and CDR2 SFDVKD. This CDR3 reads CATSRTGSKETQYF. The CDR3 coding sequence is TGTGCCACCAGTAGGACAGGGTCTAAAGAGACCCAGTACTTC.

The chain is built from TRBV25-1 and TRBJ1-4; D not resolved. V lost 6 bases and J lost 7, with 15 bases in between. Per the germline V gene, CDR1 is MGHDK and CDR2 is SYGVNS. The CDR3 has 14 residues. CDR3 sequence reads: CASSPLGRSEKLFF. The CDR3 DNA sequence: TGTGCCAGCAGCCCTTTGGGGAGGAGTGAAAAACTGTTTTTT.

The V gene is TRBV7-9, the J gene TRBJ1-3; no clear D gene. Trimming pared 5 bases from V and 15 bases from J, leaving 32 bases between. There are 17 residues in the CDR3. Germline loops: CDR1 SEHNR, CDR2 FQNEAQ (reference sequence). The CDR3 coding sequence is TGTGCCAGCAGCCATACCAAAGGCGACAACAAAGACCCAAGATCATATTTT. It yields the protein CASSHTKGDNKDPRSYF.

The CDR3 loop reads CATRLSENIQYF. In DNA form, the CDR3 reads TGTGCCACCAGACTAAGCGAAAACATTCAGTACTTC. The V call is TRBV19, the J call TRBJ2-4, with D possibly being TRBD2 (5 bases). The CDR3 length is 12 residues. Trimming removed 10 bases at V and 5 bases at J, with 12 bases between. CDR1 LNHDA and CDR2 SQIVND come from the germline V gene (reference sequence).

The chain recombines TRBV7-9 with TRBJ1-2; the D gene is possibly TRBD1 (5 bases). In germline, CDR1 is SEHNR, CDR2 FQNEAQ (reference sequence). Trimming pared 0 bases from V and 1 base from J, leaving 12 bases between. The CDR3 length is 16 residues. The CDR3 nucleotides read TGTGCCAGCAGCTTAGCCTTGGGGGGAGATAACTATGGCTACACCTTC. Residues: CASSLALGGDNYGYTF. Together with reference TRBV7-9 and TRBJ1-2, the CDR3 gives the full variable domain: DTGVSQNPRHKITKRGQNVTFRCDPISEHNRLYWYRQTLGQGPEFLTYFQNEAQLEKSRLLSDRFSAERPKGSFSTLEIQRTEQGDSAMYLCASSLALGGDNYGYTFGSGTRLTVV.

This chain links TRBV6-5 with TRBJ1-1; 7 bases agree with TRBD1. This CDR3 is 14 amino acids long. In germline, CDR1 is MNHEY, CDR2 SVGAGI. Trimming removed 2 bases from V and 5 bases from J; junction bases left unmatched: 5. CDR3 coding DNA: TGTGCCAGCAGTTACGCAGGGGGGTCGACTGAAGCTTTCTTT. Its translation: CASSYAGGSTEAFF.

This clone was counted a few times. This chain joins TRBV13 and TRBJ2-7; D gene unclear. Germline CDR1 PRHDT, CDR2 FYEKMQ (reference sequence). V was shortened by 1 base and J by 0 bases, with 10 bases between the two germline ends. The CDR3 consists of 15 residues. CDR3 in amino acids: CASSLDGGSSYEQYF. As DNA, the CDR3 is TGTGCCAGCAGCTTAGATGGCGGTAGCTCCTACGAGCAGTACTTC.

The chain links TRBV4-1 to TRBJ2-5; the match to TRBD2 covers 9 bases. J gave up 4 bases and V 1 base, and 19 bases lay outside the gene matches. The germline CDR1 and CDR2 sequences are MGHRA and YSYEKL. The CDR3 has 20 amino acids. CDR3 sequence: CASSQVSSLGSGGPGETQYF. CDR3 in DNA: TGCGCCAGCAGCCAAGTATCTTCTTTGGGTAGCGGGGGCCCTGGAGAGACCCAGTACTTC.

The V and J genes are TRBV28 and TRBJ2-1, with 10 bases that match TRBD1. Germline loops: CDR1 MDHEN, CDR2 SYDVKM. This CDR3 has 15 amino acids. The J segment lost 7 bases and the V segment lost 6 bases, leaving 9 bases of the junction unmatched. This chain's CDR3 is CASSQDRGGNNEQFF. The CDR3 DNA follows: TGTGCCAGCAGCCAGGACAGGGGGGGCAATAATGAGCAGTTCTTC.